The entry below describes one T cell receptor (beta chain). The data are from a study of T cell repertoires in cytomegalovirus infection. One entry per CDR3 protein, called by TCRdb with MiXCR from the reads. The sample holds roughly 640,000 distinct CDR3 sequences; 24% are singletons and the top ten take 8%. The material sequenced was CD8+ T cells from PBMCs. The sequence derives from a human donor in good health (CMV status not recorded). Some clones in this sample may be carry-over from other donors' samples.

The CDR3 is CSAEDSAGNQPQHF. The CDR3 coding sequence is TGCAGTGCCGAAGACAGCGCGGGGAATCAGCCCCAGCATTTT. The chain carries TRBV20-1 and TRBJ1-5; perhaps TRBD1 as D (5 bases). The CDR3 runs to 14 residues. V was trimmed by 6 bases and J by 4 bases, leaving 16 bases between them. Looked up from germline, CDR1 is DFQATT and CDR2 is SNEGSKA (reference sequence).